This passage covers 8 T cell receptor beta chains from one sample sequenced in a study of T cell responses to AZD1222 COVID-19 vaccine. Profiled with immunoSEQ multiplex PCR; TCRdb holds only in-frame clones, not every one. This sample carries about 150,000 clones, around nine tenths of them seen once, and the ten largest clones take 2.5% to 3%. Material: peripheral blood, obtained on day 0 of MenACWY control vaccination. These receptors all come from an adult in good health.

The chain combines TRBV12-5 with TRBJ1-1, with 8 nucleotides matching TRBD1. Germline CDR1 LGHNT, CDR2 FRNRAP. The CDR3 spans 13 residues. V was clipped by 7 bases and J by 5 bases; unmatched bases: 6. The CDR3 spells CASAAGGRTEAFF. As DNA, the CDR3 is TGTGCTAGTGCCGCAGGGGGCAGAACTGAAGCTTTCTTT.

This clone was observed a few times. The chain combines TRBV3-1 (or the pseudogene TRBV3-2) with TRBJ1-5; D perhaps matches TRBD1 (6 bases). V lost 4 bases and J lost 4, with 11 bases in between. Per germline, CDR1 LGHDT and CDR2 YNNKEL (reference sequence). The CDR3 length is 14 residues. CDR3 DNA: TGTGCCAGCAGCCTTGGACAGCTAAATCAGCCCCAGCATTTT. The encoded protein is CASSLGQLNQPQHF.

V is TRBV28 and J is TRBJ1-2; TRBD1 agrees at 7 bases. The V and J ends lost 4 bases and 4 bases, in that order; junction bases with no gene match: 6. This CDR3 contains 14 residues. Germline CDR1 is MDHEN and CDR2 is SYDVKM. The CDR3 sequence: CASSSGQRLYGYTF. In nucleotides, the CDR3 is TGTGCCAGCAGTTCGGGACAGCGCCTCTATGGCTACACCTTC.

The chain carries TRBV9 and TRBJ2-1, with a possible D match to TRBD1 (5 bases). CDR1 SGDLS and CDR2 YYNGEE come from the germline V gene. This CDR3 region has 14 residues. The V end lost 0 bases, the J end lost 5 bases, and 9 bases lay between the germline ends. DNA of the CDR3: TGTGCCAGCAGCGTAGGCCCAGGGAACAATGAGCAGTTCTTC. Translation gives CASSVGPGNNEQFF.

The count of this clone is one. The rearrangement uses TRBV6-5 and TRBJ1-6; D call uncertain. V shed 6 bases and J shed 7 bases, with 16 bases lying between them. This CDR3 comprises 15 residues. From germline, CDR1 is MNHEY and CDR2 SVGAGI. For the CDR3, the DNA is TGTGCCAGCAGGATAGGGCCAGTGATCAATTCACCCCTCCACTTT. This translates into CASRIGPVINSPLHF.

The chain links TRBV30 to TRBJ1-1; TRBD1 matches at 8 bases. Germline trimming cut 3 bases from V and 6 bases from J; bases unmatched to any gene: 9. CDR1 is GTSNPN, CDR2 SVGIG, per germline (reference sequence). There are 14 residues in the CDR3. The chain's CDR3 is CAWRTQGGSSEAFF. CDR3 bases: TGTGCCTGGAGGACACAGGGGGGATCGTCTGAAGCTTTCTTT.

This CDR3 reads CASRPSTETGELFF. The CDR3 DNA is TGTGCCAGCAGGCCTTCGACAGAGACCGGGGAGCTGTTTTTT. The V call is TRBV3-1 (or the pseudogene TRBV3-2), the J call TRBJ2-2; D may be TRBD1 (5 bases). Trimming shortened V by 6 bases and J by 5 bases, and 13 bases separated the two germline ends. Germline CDR1 LGHDT, CDR2 YNNKEL (reference sequence). CDR3 length: 14 residues.

This clone was recorded a few times. The chain employs TRBV6-4 and TRBJ2-1; a weak D match, TRBD2 (6 bases). The CDR3 totals 13 residues. CDR1 and CDR2 from the germline V gene are MRHNA and SNTAGT. V dropped 4 bases and J dropped 9 bases, with 13 bases sitting between them. The CDR3 nucleotides read TGTGCCAGCAGTGGAACTAGCTCTGGTGAGCAGTTCTTC. It is translated as CASSGTSSGEQFF.